The 19 T cell receptor beta chains presented below share a single source sample, sequenced in a study of blood T cells in healthy people across ages. For the second PCR, which ran for about 7 to 12 cycles, a sample-barcoded 5' primer and a J-beta primer mix were used. In TCRdb, the 5' RACE reads were re-called with MiXCR into one record per CDR3 protein. This sample yields about 970,000 distinct CDR3 sequences, of which approximately 50% are seen a single time; 20% to 25% belongs to the top ten. Material for sequencing was blood. These receptors originate from a woman in her sixties or seventies in good health.

This clonotype has a handful of counts. The rearrangement links TRBV29-1 to TRBJ2-1; a weak D match, TRBD2 (6 bases). Per the germline V gene, CDR1 is SQVTM and CDR2 is ANQGSEA. The V end was cut by 5 bases, the J end by 7 bases, with 18 bases between. CDR3 length equals 14 residues. CDR3 loop: CSVPFSGAGNEQFF. The CDR3 DNA follows: TGCAGCGTTCCTTTTTCGGGAGCTGGGAATGAGCAGTTCTTC.

The V call is TRBV5-1, the J call TRBJ2-7; D unresolved. The germline CDR1 and CDR2 sequences are SGHRS and YFSETQ. The CDR3 loop spans 16 amino acids. V was pared by 0 bases and J by 7 bases, with 20 bases between. CDR3 DNA: TGCGCCAGCAGCTTGGAGGCTTGGCGGCCCCATCTGGAGCAGTACTTC. This gives the protein CASSLEAWRPHLEQYF. The whole variable domain, filled in from reference TRBV5-1 and TRBJ2-7, reads KAGVTQTPRYLIKTRGQQVTLSCSPISGHRSVSWYQQTPGQGLQFLFEYFSETQRNKGNFPGRFSGRQFSNSRSEMNVSTLELGDSALYLCASSLEAWRPHLEQYFGPGTRLTVT.

The V call is TRBV2, the J call TRBJ2-7; possible D gene TRBD2, 6 bases. CDR3 length: 15 amino acids. The V end lost 5 bases, the J end lost 2 bases, and 16 bases lay between the germline ends. The germline gives CDR1 SNHLY, CDR2 FYNNEI. The CDR3 region is CASSFYPSAAYEQYF. CDR3 bases: TGTGCCAGCAGTTTCTACCCTAGCGCGGCCTACGAGCAGTACTTC.

This clonotype was found a few times. This chain joins TRBV12-3 or TRBV12-4 and TRBJ2-1; possible D gene TRBD2, 6 bases. V lost 0 bases and J 4 bases, leaving 7 bases between the germline ends. The CDR3 consists of 14 residues. This CDR3 reads CASSLAGLYNEQFF. The CDR3 DNA reads TGTGCCAGCAGTTTAGCGGGACTGTACAATGAGCAGTTCTTC.

Note on this clonotype: One end of the junction fails to match germline, which may point to a read error. The chain carries TRBV7-9 and TRBJ1-2; perhaps TRBD1 as D (6 bases). The CDR3 runs 16 residues. Germline V CDR1 and CDR2: SEHNR, FQNEAQ (reference sequence). CDR3 loop: CASSLSDRGLSYGYTF. The CDR3 coding sequence is TGTGCCAGTAGCTTATCTGATCGGGGGCTTAGCTATGGCTACACCTTC.

With respect to this clonotype: This may be a read error: a much more frequent sequence differs by one nucleotide. The genes are TRBV29-1 and TRBJ2-7, with a tentative D call TRBD1 (6 bases). Trimming took off 3 bases at V and 2 bases at J, with 14 bases between the two ends. Germline V CDR1 and CDR2: SQVTM, ANQGSEA. This CDR3 has 14 residues. The DNA for the CDR3 is TGCAGCGTTGACGACCCGGGACAAACCTACGAGCAGTACTTC. It yields the protein CSVDDPGQTYEQYF.

This clonotype occurred many times. The chain employs TRBV28 and TRBJ2-7, with 8 bases identical to TRBD2. CDR1 and CDR2 (germline): MDHEN, SYDVKM. There are 14 residues in the CDR3. After removal of 6 bases from V and 3 bases from J, the junction contained 7 bases not matched to a gene. The CDR3 sequence is CASSLAGGIYEQYF. The CDR3 DNA reads TGTGCCAGCAGCTTGGCGGGAGGTATCTACGAGCAGTACTTC.

The DNA for the CDR3 is TGTGCCAGCAGCCAAGCAGACCTGGCGGGTTCACCCCTCCACTTT. It encodes CASSQADLAGSPLHF. This chain uses TRBV4-2 with TRBJ1-6, with D unclear. Trimming removed 1 base at V and 9 bases at J, with 13 bases between. This CDR3 has 15 amino acids. Germline CDR1 is LGHNA and CDR2 is YNFKEQ.

This clonotype was observed once. V is TRBV7-9 and J is TRBJ1-2; TRBD1 matches at 7 bases. Germline trimming cut 5 bases from V and 8 bases from J; bases unmatched to any gene: 5. Germline V gives CDR1 SEHNR, CDR2 FQNEAQ (reference sequence). This CDR3 comprises 12 residues. The DNA of the CDR3 is TGTGCCAGCAGCCTCACAGGGGTGGGCTACACCTTC. This encodes CASSLTGVGYTF.

This clonotype was seen more than once but under ten times. This chain links TRBV7-6 with TRBJ2-1; D not resolved. The V and J ends lost 5 bases and 0 bases respectively, with 5 bases between them. CDR3 length: 13 amino acids. Germline V gene sequence: CDR1 SGHVS, CDR2 FNYEAQ. CDR3 in DNA: TGTGCCAGCAGCGCTCTCTCCTACAATGAGCAGTTCTTC. It yields the protein CASSALSYNEQFF. The full variable domain, rest sourced from reference TRBV7-6 and TRBJ2-1, is GAGVSQSPRYKVTKRGQDVALRCDPISGHVSLYWYRQALGQGPEFLTYFNYEAQQDKSGLPNDRFSAERPEGSISTLTIQRTEQRDSAMYRCASSALSYNEQFFGPGTRLTVL.

The chain has TRBV7-6 and TRBJ2-7, with no clear D. Germline assignment: CDR1 SGHVS and CDR2 FNYEAQ. The CDR3 has 12 residues. Trimming left V 5 bases short and J 9 bases short, with 14 bases between. CDR3 region: CASSGVGYRQYF. The CDR3 DNA follows: TGTGCCAGCAGCGGTGTGGGGTACCGGCAGTACTTC. Complete variable domain (other parts from reference TRBV7-6 and TRBJ2-7): GAGVSQSPRYKVTKRGQDVALRCDPISGHVSLYWYRQALGQGPEFLTYFNYEAQQDKSGLPNDRFSAERPEGSISTLTIQRTEQRDSAMYRCASSGVGYRQYFGPGTRLTVT.

This clonotype turned up a few times. V and J are TRBV4-3 and TRBJ2-5, with D possibly TRBD1 on 6 matching bases. V was trimmed by 1 base and J by 5 bases, leaving 20 bases between them. Germline V CDR1 and CDR2: LGHNA, YSLEER. The CDR3 runs to 17 residues. The CDR3 DNA reads TGCGCCAGCAGCCAAGGAAGGGGACACCCTTCGGAGGAGACCCAGTACTTC. Amino acids: CASSQGRGHPSEETQYF.

The chain recombines TRBV5-6 with TRBJ2-7; D uncertain. Trimming removed 4 bases at V and 2 bases at J, with 10 bases between. This CDR3 has 13 amino acids. The germline V gene encodes CDR1 SGHDT and CDR2 YYEEEE. This CDR3 is CASSRSWPYEQYF. Written as DNA, the CDR3 is TGTGCCAGCAGCCGGTCGTGGCCCTACGAGCAGTACTTC.

CDR3 amino acids: CASSQVSYNEQFF. The CDR3, as DNA: TGTGCCAGCAGCCAAGTGTCCTACAATGAGCAGTTCTTC. V usage is TRBV14 and J usage is TRBJ2-1; no definite D call. CDR3 size: 13 residues. CDR1 is SGHDN and CDR2 is FVKESK in the germline V gene. Trimming stripped 1 base from V and 1 base from J, with 2 bases between.

The genes are TRBV20-1 and TRBJ2-3, with D hard to call. With 3 bases removed from V and 0 bases from J, the gap between germline ends came to 13 bases. The CDR3 extends over 15 amino acids. Germline CDR1 and CDR2: DFQATT and SNEGSKA (reference sequence). This CDR3 reads CSASLTYSSTDTQYF. Here the CDR3 DNA reads TGCAGTGCTAGCCTGACCTACTCTAGCACAGATACGCAGTATTTT.

The chain links TRBV12-3 or TRBV12-4 to TRBJ2-1; D is perhaps TRBD1 (5 bases). V was cut by 6 bases and J by 8 bases, with 14 bases left in between. This CDR3 contains 13 residues. As DNA, the CDR3 is TGTGCCAGCAGAGTAACAGGTCAGGATGAGCAGTTCTTC. Encoded protein: CASRVTGQDEQFF.

This sequence joins TRBV6-1 and TRBJ2-6; 8 nucleotides line up with TRBD1. Germline loops: CDR1 MNHNS, CDR2 SASEGT. Losses at the gene ends were 8 bases for V and 2 bases for J; bases not matched to a gene: 8. The CDR3 loop spans 16 amino acids. The CDR3 sequence is CASSNRGFTGANVLTF. The CDR3 DNA follows: TGTGCCAGCTCGAACAGGGGGTTTACTGGGGCCAACGTCCTGACTTTC.

This clonotype was seen many times. The V call is TRBV12-3 or TRBV12-4, the J call TRBJ2-1; the D gene is possibly TRBD1 (6 bases). V was cut by 7 bases and J by 13 bases, with 20 bases left in between. The CDR3 spans 13 residues. CDR3 sequence (DNA): TGTGCCAGCACCCTCGGGGTGGCACAGGGTCAGTTCTTC. Protein sequence: CASTLGVAQGQFF.

This chain joins TRBV27 and TRBJ2-7; TRBD1 is a possible D gene (5 bases). V lost 7 bases and J 10 bases, leaving 23 bases between the germline ends. CDR3 length: 14 amino acids. CDR1 is MNHEY and CDR2 is SMNVEV in the germline V gene (reference sequence). The CDR3 region has the DNA TGTGCCAGCAAAGGAACAGGAAGCAAGAGACCCCAGTACTTC. Protein product: CASKGTGSKRPQYF.